The entry below describes one T cell receptor beta chain. As handled by the study authors: Amplification of reference gene primers was used by the study to estimate nucleated cell counts. TCRdb's copy holds only in-frame clones and misses some; the assay was immunoSEQ multiplex PCR. Clonal size and the V and J genes are those of that table, whereas D and trimming came from the DNA. Here the sample spans 250,000 or so clones, approximately 80% being singletons. The source of the sample is a study of blood T cell repertoires in COVID-19. The overall study: Spain, Italy and the United States supplied samples that represented acute and convalescent COVID-19. Sample material is recorded as cDNA or gDNA derived from T cells, B-cell-depleted T cells, or PBMCs.

Sample: peripheral blood. The sequence was collected from a man in his thirties or forties who had recovered from COVID-19.

The CDR3 here is CASSWGQLPGNTIYF. The CDR3 coding sequence is TGTGCCAGCAGCTGGGGACAGCTACCAGGAAACACCATATATTTT. V and J are TRBV5-6 and TRBJ1-3; 7 nucleotides agree with TRBD1. The CDR3 contains 15 residues. CDR1 is SGHDT and CDR2 is YYEEEE in the germline V gene. With V trimmed by 3 bases and J by 4 bases, 7 bases remained unmatched.